This section outlines one T cell receptor beta chain sequence together with its context. What it binds is not known. Some clones are missing from TCRdb's copy, which holds only in-frame ones; the method was immunoSEQ multiplex PCR. The table shows about 160,000 clones, with 85% to 90% occurring only once. The CDR3 spans 14 residues. V dropped 2 bases and J dropped 1 base, with 9 bases sitting between them. Germline CDR1 reads SGHTA; CDR2 reads FQGNSA. The donors were part of the validation cohort, which consisted of some 120 subjects and was separate from the first cohort of about 720 subjects. This specimen belongs to a study of cytomegalovirus exposure and HLA in healthy donors. Whole-study findings and limits: High specificity and sensitivity for cytomegalovirus status were reported for the classifier. The finding came from a later analysis; first-cohort TCR clusters tended to co-occur in the roughly 110 validation repertoires. In vitro work confirmed that three CMV-associated chains recognize CMV antigens.

The V gene is TRBV7-2, the J gene TRBJ2-7; D is perhaps TRBD2 (6 bases). The sequencing input was PBMCs. This TCR was sampled from a woman under 30 in good health and CMV-seropositive. The CDR3 here is CASSLLGRSYEQYF. The CDR3, as DNA: TGTGCCAGCAGCTTATTAGGGAGGTCCTACGAGCAGTACTTC. Together with reference TRBV7-2 and TRBJ2-7, the CDR3 gives the full variable domain: GAGVSQSPSNKVTEKGKDVELRCDPISGHTALYWYRQSLGQGLEFLIYFQGNSAPDKSGLPSDRFSAERTGGSVSTLTIQRTQQEDSAVYLCASSLLGRSYEQYFGPGTRLTVT.